The 22 T cell receptor beta chains given below trace back to one sample, sequenced in a study of T cell responses to AZD1222 COVID-19 vaccine. Some clones are missing from TCRdb's copy, which holds only in-frame ones; the method was immunoSEQ multiplex PCR. This sample has 75,000 to 100,000 clones, with about nine tenths found just once. The source material was peripheral blood, sampled on day 0 of AZD1222 vaccination. All receptors derive from an adult in good health.

The chain uses TRBV7-9 and TRBJ1-1; D call uncertain. The germline V gene has CDR1 SEHNR and CDR2 FQNEAQ (reference sequence). Trimming stripped 5 bases from V and 2 bases from J, with 12 bases between. The CDR3 loop spans 14 amino acids. The CDR3 DNA sequence: TGTGCCAGCAGCCTGGATTCAGTCAACACTGAAGCTTTCTTT. Its translation: CASSLDSVNTEAFF.

V usage is TRBV25-1 and J usage is TRBJ2-7, with D uncertain. Trimming shortened V by 8 bases and J by 4 bases, and 9 bases separated the two germline ends. Germline V gene sequence: CDR1 MGHDK, CDR2 SYGVNS. The CDR3 has 11 residues. CDR3 nucleotides: TGTGCCAGCGGTTACCCATACGAGCAGTACTTC. This translates into CASGYPYEQYF.

There are a few counts of this clone. This chain links TRBV29-1 with TRBJ2-7; TRBD1 might be the D (6 bases). CDR1 is SQVTM, CDR2 ANQGSEA, per germline. The ends were cut back, 2 bases at V and 5 bases at J, with 7 bases in the middle. This CDR3 contains 11 residues. The CDR3 is CSVETGHEQYF. Here the CDR3 DNA reads TGCAGCGTTGAAACAGGGCACGAGCAGTACTTC.

The gene calls are TRBV4-2 and TRBJ1-2; D unresolved. CDR3 length: 16 amino acids. V gave up 1 base and J gave up 5 bases, with 17 bases separating them. Germline-derived CDR1 and CDR2 are LGHNA and YNFKEQ. CDR3 DNA sequence: TGTGCCAGCAGCCAAGTCGGCGGAAGGTTTAGATATGGCTACACCTTC. Its translation is CASSQVGGRFRYGYTF.

The CDR3 DNA is TGTGCCAGCAGCTCCAGGGGGGGTAACACTGAAGCTTTCTTT. It specifies CASSSRGGNTEAFF. The rearrangement links TRBV7-2 to TRBJ1-1; 7 bases fit TRBD1. The CDR3 contains 14 residues. CDR1 SGHTA and CDR2 FQGNSA come from the germline V gene. J lost 2 bases, V lost 4 bases, and 4 bases had no gene match.

Regarding this clone: The junction does not match germline at one end; this may be a read error. The CDR3 bases are TGTGGGTCCCGGGCCGGTCACTCCTCCGAGCAGTACTTC. As protein: CGSRAGHSSEQYF. V usage is TRBV3-1 (or the pseudogene TRBV3-2) and J usage is TRBJ2-7; no clear D gene. The CDR3 has 13 amino acids. Germline-derived CDR1 and CDR2 are LGHDT and YNNKEL (reference sequence).

As regards this clone: At one of its ends the junction is not consistent with the germline gene, which may arise from a read error. The genes are TRBV18 and TRBJ1-6; D not certain. Germline loops: CDR1 KGHSH, CDR2 LQKENI. The CDR3 totals 18 residues. The CDR3 DNA is TGTGCCAGCTCACCAATGATTGGGCCGAGCTCCTATAATTCACCCCTTCACTTT. Encoded protein: CASSPMIGPSSYNSPLHF.

This chain connects TRBV19 to TRBJ2-1, with TRBD2 matching over 8 bases. The CDR3 runs 14 residues. V lost 3 bases and J lost 9; bases outside the gene matches: 7. In germline, CDR1 is LNHDA, CDR2 SQIVND (reference sequence). The CDR3 sequence: CASSITGGASEQFF. The DNA of the CDR3 is TGTGCCAGTAGTATCACGGGGGGGGCCAGTGAGCAGTTCTTC.

This sequence joins TRBV5-6 and TRBJ2-4, with D uncertain. In germline, CDR1 is SGHDT, CDR2 YYEEEE. This CDR3 has 13 amino acids. Trimming pared 4 bases from V and 0 bases from J, leaving 5 bases between. The CDR3 nucleotides read TGTGCCAGCAGCCTCGTAGCCAAAAACATTCAGTACTTC. Protein product: CASSLVAKNIQYF.

The chain couples TRBV2 to TRBJ2-3; possibly TRBD1 or TRBD2 for D (5 bases each). Germline-derived CDR1 and CDR2 are SNHLY and FYNNEI. The CDR3 has 13 residues. V was trimmed by 4 bases and J by 1 base, leaving 6 bases between them. CDR3 residues: CASSVGGTDTQYF. Here the CDR3 DNA reads TGTGCCAGCAGTGTGGGGGGCACAGATACGCAGTATTTT.

This chain joins TRBV11-2 and TRBJ1-4, with a possible D match to TRBD1 (6 bases). V was trimmed by 4 bases and J by 6 bases, leaving 12 bases between them. CDR3 length equals 14 residues. Germline CDR1 SGHAT, CDR2 FQNNGV. The CDR3 loop reads CASSSNGGYEKLFF. CDR3 nucleotides: TGTGCCAGCAGCTCTAATGGGGGCTATGAAAAACTGTTTTTT.

The V call is TRBV5-1, the J call TRBJ2-3; 10 positions agree with TRBD2. This CDR3 region has 16 residues. With 3 bases clipped from V and 4 bases from J, the junction kept 8 bases outside the gene matches. Germline values: CDR1 SGHRS, CDR2 YFSETQ. The CDR3, as DNA: TGCGCCAGCAGCTCAGCCGGGACTAGCGACGCAGATACGCAGTATTTT. Protein: CASSSAGTSDADTQYF.

This chain's CDR3 is CSAADRGDTGELFF. The CDR3 nucleotides are TGCAGCGCCGCTGACAGGGGGGACACCGGGGAGCTGTTTTTT. The chain has TRBV29-1 and TRBJ2-2, with 9 nucleotides matching TRBD1. The CDR3 is made up of 14 amino acids. Germline V gene lookup returns CDR1 SQVTM and CDR2 ANQGSEA. V trimming: 7 bases; J trimming: 3 bases; junction bases outside the gene matches: 6.

This chain links TRBV28 with TRBJ1-2, with D perhaps matching TRBD1 (5 bases). Germline CDR1 and CDR2: MDHEN and SYDVKM. The V and J ends lost 2 bases and 8 bases respectively, with 18 bases between them. The CDR3 totals 15 residues. The CDR3 region has the DNA TGTGCCAGCAGTTTAATCGGGGCAGAAAGCGGGGGCTACACCTTC. Residues: CASSLIGAESGGYTF.

The rearrangement uses TRBV6-5 and TRBJ1-1, with TRBD1 as a possible D gene (5 bases). The CDR3 runs to 14 residues. Trimming stripped 5 bases from V and 4 bases from J, with 14 bases between. Germline lookup yields CDR1 MNHEY and CDR2 SVGAGI. The CDR3 is CASSRPGDPTEAFF. CDR3 nucleotides: TGTGCCAGCAGTCGCCCGGGGGACCCCACTGAAGCTTTCTTT.

The chain combines TRBV6-5 with TRBJ1-1, with D maybe TRBD1 (6 bases). V was shortened by 6 bases and J by 1 base, with 15 bases between the two germline ends. This CDR3 spans 15 amino acids. Germline V gene data show CDR1 as MNHEY and CDR2 as SVGAGI. DNA for the CDR3: TGTGCCAGCAGGAGAGCAGGGGAGGCGAACACTGAAGCTTTCTTT. Translated, it gives CASRRAGEANTEAFF.

Here the CDR3 reads CASSMNHKGGELFF. CDR3 sequence (DNA): TGTGCCAGTAGCATGAACCATAAGGGCGGGGAGCTGTTTTTT. The chain recombines TRBV19 with TRBJ2-2; D gene unclear. The V and J ends lost 6 bases and 7 bases respectively, with 15 bases between them. This CDR3 spans 14 amino acids. Germline CDR1 reads LNHDA; CDR2 reads SQIVND (reference sequence).

The chain uses TRBV18 and TRBJ1-1, with no clear D. This CDR3 region has 12 residues. Germline CDR1 KGHSH, CDR2 LQKENI. V shed 2 bases and J shed 6 bases, with 7 bases lying between them. CDR3 sequence reads: CASSPGSPEAFF. The CDR3 region has the DNA TGTGCCAGCTCACCAGGTAGCCCTGAAGCTTTCTTT.

The genes are TRBV11-2 and TRBJ2-5, with a tentative D call TRBD2 (6 bases). The CDR3 loop spans 14 amino acids. The germline V gene encodes CDR1 SGHAT and CDR2 FQNNGV. Trimming stripped 4 bases from V and 5 bases from J, with 14 bases between. CDR3 in amino acids: CASSSLGGIETQYF. DNA of the CDR3: TGTGCCAGCAGCTCTTTGGGGGGAATCGAGACCCAGTACTTC.

V is TRBV29-1 and J is TRBJ2-1; no firm D call. The germline V gene has CDR1 SQVTM and CDR2 ANQGSEA. The V end was cut by 1 base, the J end by 7 bases, with 17 bases between. The CDR3 consists of 15 residues. The CDR3: CSVEGTGFLQNEQFF. CDR3 in DNA: TGCAGCGTTGAAGGGACGGGTTTTTTGCAGAATGAGCAGTTCTTC.

The V gene is TRBV28, the J gene TRBJ2-2, with D perhaps TRBD1 (5 bases). The CDR3 has 13 amino acids. Germline V CDR1 and CDR2: MDHEN, SYDVKM. V lost 10 bases and J 6 bases, leaving 15 bases between the germline ends. CDR3 sequence: CATKAGKAGELFF. Written as DNA, the CDR3 is TGTGCCACCAAGGCAGGGAAGGCCGGGGAGCTGTTTTTT.

The V and J genes are TRBV19 and TRBJ1-6; TRBD1 is a possible D gene (5 bases). Germline V gives CDR1 LNHDA, CDR2 SQIVND (reference sequence). With 3 bases removed from V and 7 bases from J, the gap between germline ends came to 10 bases. The CDR3 contains 14 residues. The CDR3 nucleotides are TGTGCCAGTAGTATTGTGAAGGGGAATTCACCCCTCCACTTT. Amino acid sequence: CASSIVKGNSPLHF.